This paragraph covers one TCR beta chain sequence. The data were taken from a study of blood T cell repertoires in COVID-19. Across the study: The United States, Italy and Spain supplied acute and convalescent COVID-19 samples.

The CDR3 has 14 amino acids. The ends lost 6 bases at V and 6 bases at J; junction bases unmatched: 5. Authors' processing steps: Estimated nucleated cell counts came from reference gene primer amplification. The method was immunoSEQ multiplex PCR; TCRdb's version includes in-frame clones alone and lacks a portion of them. Clonal size and the V and J genes are those of that table, whereas D and trimming came from the DNA. The sample yields about 170,000 clones, about 81% seen once. The TCR was taken from a woman aged 70 to 79 with acute or convalescent COVID-19. The chain carries TRBV5-7 and TRBJ2-1, with 11 nucleotides matching TRBD2. TRBV5-7 is flagged as an ORF with uncertain function. Sequenced: peripheral blood. The CDR3 nucleotides read TGTGCCAGCACCCTAGCGGGGGGCCCCAATGAGCAGTTCTTC. It yields the protein CASTLAGGPNEQFF.